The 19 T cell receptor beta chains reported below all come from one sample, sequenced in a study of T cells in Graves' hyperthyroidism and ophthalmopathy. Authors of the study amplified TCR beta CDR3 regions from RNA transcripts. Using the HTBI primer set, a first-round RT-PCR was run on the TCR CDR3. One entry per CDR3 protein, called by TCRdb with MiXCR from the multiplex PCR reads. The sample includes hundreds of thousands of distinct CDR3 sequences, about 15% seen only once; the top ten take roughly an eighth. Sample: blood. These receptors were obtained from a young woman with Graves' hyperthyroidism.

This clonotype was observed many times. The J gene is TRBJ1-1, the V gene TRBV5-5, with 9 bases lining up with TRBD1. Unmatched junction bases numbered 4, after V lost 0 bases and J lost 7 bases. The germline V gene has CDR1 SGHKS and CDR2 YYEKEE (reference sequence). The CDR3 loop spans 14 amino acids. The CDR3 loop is CASSLATGGVEAFF. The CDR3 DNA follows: TGTGCCAGCAGCTTGGCGACAGGGGGTGTTGAAGCTTTCTTT.

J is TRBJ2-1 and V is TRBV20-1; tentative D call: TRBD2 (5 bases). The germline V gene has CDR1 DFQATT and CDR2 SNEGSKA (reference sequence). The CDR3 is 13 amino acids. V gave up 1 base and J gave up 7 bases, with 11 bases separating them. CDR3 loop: CSARVPGINEQFF. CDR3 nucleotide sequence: TGCAGTGCTAGAGTTCCGGGGATAAATGAGCAGTTCTTC.

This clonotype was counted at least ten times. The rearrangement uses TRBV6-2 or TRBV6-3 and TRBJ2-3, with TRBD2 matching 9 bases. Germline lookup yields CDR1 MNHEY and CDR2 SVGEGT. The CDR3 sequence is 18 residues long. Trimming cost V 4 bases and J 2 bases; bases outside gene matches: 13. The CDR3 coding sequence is TGTGCCAGCAGTTCGGTAGCGGGGGCTTACCCAACCACAGATACGCAGTATTTT. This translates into CASSSVAGAYPTTDTQYF.

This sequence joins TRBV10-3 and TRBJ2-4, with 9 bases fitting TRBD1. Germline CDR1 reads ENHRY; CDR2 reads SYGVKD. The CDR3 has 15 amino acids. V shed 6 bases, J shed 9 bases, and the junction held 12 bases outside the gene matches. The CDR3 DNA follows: TGTGCCATCAGGGCCGGGACAGGGAACGTGGCCATTCAGTACTTC. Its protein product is CAIRAGTGNVAIQYF.

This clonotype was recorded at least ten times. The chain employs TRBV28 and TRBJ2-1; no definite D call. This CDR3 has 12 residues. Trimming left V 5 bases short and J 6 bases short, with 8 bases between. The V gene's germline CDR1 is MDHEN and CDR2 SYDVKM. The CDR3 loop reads CASSPPLNEQFF. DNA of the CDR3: TGTGCCAGCAGTCCACCTCTCAATGAGCAGTTCTTC.

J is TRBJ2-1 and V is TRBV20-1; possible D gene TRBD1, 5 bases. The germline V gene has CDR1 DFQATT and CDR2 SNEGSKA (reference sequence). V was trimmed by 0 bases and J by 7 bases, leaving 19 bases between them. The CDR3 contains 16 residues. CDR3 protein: CSARDFRQGGLNEQFF. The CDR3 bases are TGCAGTGCTAGAGATTTCCGGCAGGGTGGGTTGAATGAGCAGTTCTTC.

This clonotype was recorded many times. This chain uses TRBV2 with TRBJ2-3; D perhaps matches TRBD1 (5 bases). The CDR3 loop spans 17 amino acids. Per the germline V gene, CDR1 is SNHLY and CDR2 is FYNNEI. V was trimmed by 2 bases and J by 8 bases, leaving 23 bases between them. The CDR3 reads CASSEILGRDLLVTQYF. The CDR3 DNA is TGTGCCAGCAGTGAAATCTTGGGCAGGGATCTACTTGTTACGCAGTATTTT. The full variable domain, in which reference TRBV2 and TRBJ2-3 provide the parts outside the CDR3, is EPEVTQTPSHQVTQMGQEVILRCVPISNHLYFYWYRQILGQKVEFLVSFYNNEISEKSEIFDDQFSVERPDGSNFTLKIRSTKLEDSAMYFCASSEILGRDLLVTQYFGPGTRLTVL.

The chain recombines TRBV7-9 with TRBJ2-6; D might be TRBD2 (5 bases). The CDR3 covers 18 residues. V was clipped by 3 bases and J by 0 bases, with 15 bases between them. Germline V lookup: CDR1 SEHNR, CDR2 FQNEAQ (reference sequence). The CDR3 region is CASSLREREISGANVLTF. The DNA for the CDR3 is TGTGCCAGCAGCTTGCGTGAGAGGGAGATCTCTGGGGCCAACGTCCTGACTTTC.

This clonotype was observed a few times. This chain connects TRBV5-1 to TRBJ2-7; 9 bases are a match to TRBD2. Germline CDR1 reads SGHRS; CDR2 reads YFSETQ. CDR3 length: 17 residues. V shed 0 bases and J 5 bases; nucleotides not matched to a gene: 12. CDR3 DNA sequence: TGCGCCAGCAGCTTGGGTCGTGTTAGCGGGAGTCGGGACGAGCAGTACTTC. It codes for CASSLGRVSGSRDEQYF.

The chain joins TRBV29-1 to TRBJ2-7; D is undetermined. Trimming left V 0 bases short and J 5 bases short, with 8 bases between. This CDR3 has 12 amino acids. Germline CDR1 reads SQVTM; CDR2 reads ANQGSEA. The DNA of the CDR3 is TGCAGCGTTGAAGATATCACAGACGAGCAGTACTTC. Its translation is CSVEDITDEQYF.

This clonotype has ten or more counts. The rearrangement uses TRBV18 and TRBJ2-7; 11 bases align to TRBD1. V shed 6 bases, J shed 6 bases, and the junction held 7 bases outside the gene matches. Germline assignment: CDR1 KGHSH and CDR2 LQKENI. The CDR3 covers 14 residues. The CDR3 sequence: CASSPTDRGREQYF. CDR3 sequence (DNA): TGTGCCAGCTCCCCCACGGACAGGGGGCGCGAGCAGTACTTC.

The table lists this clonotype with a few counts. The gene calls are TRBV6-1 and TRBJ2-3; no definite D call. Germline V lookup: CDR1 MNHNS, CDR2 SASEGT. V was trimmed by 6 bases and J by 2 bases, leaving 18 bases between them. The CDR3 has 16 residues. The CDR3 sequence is CASRLSSGFLTDTQYF. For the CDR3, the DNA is TGTGCCAGCAGGTTGTCCTCCGGCTTCCTCACAGATACGCAGTATTTT.

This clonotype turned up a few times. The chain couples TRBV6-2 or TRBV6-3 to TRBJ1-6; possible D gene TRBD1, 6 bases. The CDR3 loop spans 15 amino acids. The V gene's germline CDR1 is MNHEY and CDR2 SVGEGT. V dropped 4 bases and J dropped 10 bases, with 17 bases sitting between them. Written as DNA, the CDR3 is TGTGCCAGCAGTTTGCGGACAGCGGTGGGCTCACCCCTCCACTTT. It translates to CASSLRTAVGSPLHF.

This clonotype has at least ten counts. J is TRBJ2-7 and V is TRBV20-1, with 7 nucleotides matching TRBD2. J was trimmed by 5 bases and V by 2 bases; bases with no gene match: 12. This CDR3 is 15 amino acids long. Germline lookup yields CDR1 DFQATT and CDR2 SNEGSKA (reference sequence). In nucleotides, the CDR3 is TGCAGTGCTAGATCGGCCTCGGGGGGAATTGACGAGCAGTACTTC. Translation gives CSARSASGGIDEQYF.

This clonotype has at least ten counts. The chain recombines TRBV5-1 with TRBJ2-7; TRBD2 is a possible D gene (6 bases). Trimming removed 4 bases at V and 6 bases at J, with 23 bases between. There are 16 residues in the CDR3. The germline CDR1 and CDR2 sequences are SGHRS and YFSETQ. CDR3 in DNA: TGCGCCAGCAGCGGAGGATTAAGCGGGCCCCCCCGCGAGCAGTACTTC. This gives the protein CASSGGLSGPPREQYF.

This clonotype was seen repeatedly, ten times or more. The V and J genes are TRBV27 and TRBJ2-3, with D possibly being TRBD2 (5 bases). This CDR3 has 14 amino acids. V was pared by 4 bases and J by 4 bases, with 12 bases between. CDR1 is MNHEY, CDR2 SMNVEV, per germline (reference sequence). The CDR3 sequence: CASSWELASDTQYF. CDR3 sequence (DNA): TGTGCCAGCAGTTGGGAGTTGGCGTCAGATACGCAGTATTTT.

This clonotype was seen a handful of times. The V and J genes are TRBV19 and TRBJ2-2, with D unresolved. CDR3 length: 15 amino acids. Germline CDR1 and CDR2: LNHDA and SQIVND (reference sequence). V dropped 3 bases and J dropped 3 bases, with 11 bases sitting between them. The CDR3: CASSIPATDTGELFF. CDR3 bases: TGTGCCAGTAGTATTCCGGCGACGGACACCGGGGAGCTGTTTTTT.

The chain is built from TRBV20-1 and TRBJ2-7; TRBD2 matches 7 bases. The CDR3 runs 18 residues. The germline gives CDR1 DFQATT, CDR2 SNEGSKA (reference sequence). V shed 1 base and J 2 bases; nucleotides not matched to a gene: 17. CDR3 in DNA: TGCAGTGCTAGAGCCGCCGGACAAGTACTAGCGCGCCCCTACGAGCAGTACTTC. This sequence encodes CSARAAGQVLARPYEQYF.

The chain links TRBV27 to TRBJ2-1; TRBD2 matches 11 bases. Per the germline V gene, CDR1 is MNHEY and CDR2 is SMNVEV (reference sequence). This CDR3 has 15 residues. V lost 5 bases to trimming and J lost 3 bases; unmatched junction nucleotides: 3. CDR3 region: CASSKLAGVYNEQFF. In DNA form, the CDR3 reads TGTGCCAGCAGTAAACTAGCGGGAGTCTACAATGAGCAGTTCTTC.